This T cell receptor (beta chain) derives from a study of long-term antiretroviral therapy in people with HIV. Study as a whole: The earliest samples came from an era when ART typically awaited falling CD4 counts.

This clone was counted a single time. No antigen is known for it. Whole-study findings and limits: HIV repertoires showed narrower CDR3 length ranges than controls.

V lost 5 bases and J lost 8, with 16 bases in between. The CDR3 consists of 14 residues. Germline loops: CDR1 LNHNV, CDR2 YYDKDF (reference sequence). A v3.0 immunoSEQ assay was performed at survey level. Assay: immunoSEQ multiplex PCR; the TCRdb copy retains only in-frame clones and omits some. The repertoire holds roughly 28,000 clones, roughly 90% seen once, with 3.6% in the top ten. The sequence came from a woman between 18 and 30 years old with HIV. The sequenced sample was unsorted PBMCs, obtained 1.8 years after starting antiretroviral therapy. The rearrangement joins TRBV15 to TRBJ2-1; tentative D call: TRBD2 (5 bases). The CDR3 loop reads CATSAEDWVHEQFF. CDR3 sequence (DNA): TGTGCCACCAGCGCGGAGGACTGGGTCCATGAGCAGTTCTTC.